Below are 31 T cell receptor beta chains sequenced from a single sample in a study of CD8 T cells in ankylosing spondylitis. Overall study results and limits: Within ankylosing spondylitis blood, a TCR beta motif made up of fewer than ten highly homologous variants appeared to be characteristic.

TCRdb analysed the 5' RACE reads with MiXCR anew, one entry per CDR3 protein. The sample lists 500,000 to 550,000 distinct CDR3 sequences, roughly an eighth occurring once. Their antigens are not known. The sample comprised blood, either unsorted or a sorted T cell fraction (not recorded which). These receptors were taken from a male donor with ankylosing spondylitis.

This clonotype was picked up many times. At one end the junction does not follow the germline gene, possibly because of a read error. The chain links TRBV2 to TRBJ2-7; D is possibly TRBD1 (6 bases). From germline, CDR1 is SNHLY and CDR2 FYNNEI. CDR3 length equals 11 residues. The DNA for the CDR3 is TGTGCCAGCAGGACAGGTTTACTCGGGGACTTC. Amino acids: CASRTGLLGDF.

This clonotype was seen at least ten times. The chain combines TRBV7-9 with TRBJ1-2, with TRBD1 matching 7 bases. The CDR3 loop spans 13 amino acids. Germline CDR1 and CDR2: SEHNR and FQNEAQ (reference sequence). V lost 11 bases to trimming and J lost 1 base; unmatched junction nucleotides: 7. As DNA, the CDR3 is TGTGCCTCCTCAGGGGGGATTAACTATGGCTACACCTTC. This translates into CASSGGINYGYTF. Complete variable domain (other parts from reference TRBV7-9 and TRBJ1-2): DTGVSQNPRHKITKRGQNVTFRCDPISEHNRLYWYRQTLGQGPEFLTYFQNEAQLEKSRLLSDRFSAERPKGSFSTLEIQRTEQGDSAMYLCASSGGINYGYTFGSGTRLTVV.

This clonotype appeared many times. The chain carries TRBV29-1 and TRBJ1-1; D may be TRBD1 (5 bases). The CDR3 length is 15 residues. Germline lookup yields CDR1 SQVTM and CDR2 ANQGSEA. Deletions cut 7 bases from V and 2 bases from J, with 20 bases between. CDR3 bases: TGCAGCGCTGCCCCGTTTGGGACCCTAAACACTGAAGCTTTCTTT. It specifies CSAAPFGTLNTEAFF. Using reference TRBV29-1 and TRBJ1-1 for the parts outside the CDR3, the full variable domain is SAVISQKPSRDICQRGTSLTIQCQVDSQVTMMFWYRQQPGQSLTLIATANQGSEATYESGFVIDKFPISRPNLTFSTLTVSNMSPEDSSIYLCSAAPFGTLNTEAFFGQGTRLTVV.

CDR3 amino acids: CASSLRAERWYEQYV. The CDR3 DNA reads as TGTGCCAGCAGTTTAAGGGCAGAGAGGTGGTACGAGCAGTACGTC. The V and J genes are TRBV27 and TRBJ2-7; no firm D call. The CDR3 covers 15 residues. The ends were cut back, 2 bases at V and 4 bases at J, with 15 bases in the middle. Germline lookup yields CDR1 MNHEY and CDR2 SMNVEV (reference sequence).

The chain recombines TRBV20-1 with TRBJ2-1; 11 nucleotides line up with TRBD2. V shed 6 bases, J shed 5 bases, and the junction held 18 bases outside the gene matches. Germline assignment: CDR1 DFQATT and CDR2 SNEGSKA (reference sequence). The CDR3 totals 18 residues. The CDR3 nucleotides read TGCAGTGCCGATGGCCGGCTAGCGGGAGGAGGGCTAAACAATGAGCAGTTCTTC. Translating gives CSADGRLAGGGLNNEQFF.

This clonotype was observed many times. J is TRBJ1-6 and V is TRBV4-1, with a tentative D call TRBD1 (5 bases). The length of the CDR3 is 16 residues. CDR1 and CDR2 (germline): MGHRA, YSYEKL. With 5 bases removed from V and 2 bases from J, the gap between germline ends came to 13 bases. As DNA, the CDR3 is TGCGCCAGCAGCTCACGGACATTCGCCTATAATTCACCCCTCCACTTT. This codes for CASSSRTFAYNSPLHF.

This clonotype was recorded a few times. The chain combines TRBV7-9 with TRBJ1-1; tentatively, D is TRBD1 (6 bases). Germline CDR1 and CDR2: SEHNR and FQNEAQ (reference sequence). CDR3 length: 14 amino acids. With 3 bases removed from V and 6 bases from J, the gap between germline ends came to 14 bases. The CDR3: CASSFVGGYSEAFF. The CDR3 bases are TGTGCCAGCAGCTTTGTAGGGGGTTACTCTGAAGCTTTCTTT.

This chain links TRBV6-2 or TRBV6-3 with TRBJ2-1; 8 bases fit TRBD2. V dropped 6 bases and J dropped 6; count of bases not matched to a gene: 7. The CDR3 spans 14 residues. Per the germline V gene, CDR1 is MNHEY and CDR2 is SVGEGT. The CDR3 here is CASRPIAGTNEQFF. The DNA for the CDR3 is TGTGCCAGCAGACCAATAGCGGGGACCAATGAGCAGTTCTTC.

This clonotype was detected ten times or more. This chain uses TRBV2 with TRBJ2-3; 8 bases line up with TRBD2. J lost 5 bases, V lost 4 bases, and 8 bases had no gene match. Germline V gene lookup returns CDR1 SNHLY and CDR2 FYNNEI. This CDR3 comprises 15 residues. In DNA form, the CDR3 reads TGTGCCAGCAGTGGACTGGGTCTAGCGGGAGATACGCAGTATTTT. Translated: CASSGLGLAGDTQYF.

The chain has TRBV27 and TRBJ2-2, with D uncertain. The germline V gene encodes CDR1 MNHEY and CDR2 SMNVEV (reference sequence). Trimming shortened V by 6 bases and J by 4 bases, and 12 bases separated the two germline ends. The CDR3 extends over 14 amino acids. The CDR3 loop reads CASSAQPGTGELFF. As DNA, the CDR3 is TGTGCCAGCAGCGCCCAGCCAGGCACCGGGGAGCTGTTTTTT.

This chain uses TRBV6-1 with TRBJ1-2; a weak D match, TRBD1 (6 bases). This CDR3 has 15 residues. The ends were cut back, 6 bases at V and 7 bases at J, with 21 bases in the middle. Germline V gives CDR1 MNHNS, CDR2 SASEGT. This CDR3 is CASSDPGAAWGGYTF. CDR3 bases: TGTGCCAGCAGCGATCCAGGGGCCGCGTGGGGTGGCTACACCTTC.

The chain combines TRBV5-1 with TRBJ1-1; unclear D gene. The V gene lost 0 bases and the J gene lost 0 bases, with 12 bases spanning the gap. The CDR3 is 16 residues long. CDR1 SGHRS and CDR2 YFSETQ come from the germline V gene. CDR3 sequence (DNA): TGCGCCAGCAGCTTGGCCATCGGTAACATGAACACTGAAGCTTTCTTT. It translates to CASSLAIGNMNTEAFF.

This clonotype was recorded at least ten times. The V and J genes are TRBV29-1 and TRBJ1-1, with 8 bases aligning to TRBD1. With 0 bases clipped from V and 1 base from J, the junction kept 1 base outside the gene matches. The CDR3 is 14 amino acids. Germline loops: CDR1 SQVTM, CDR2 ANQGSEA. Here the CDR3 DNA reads TGCAGCGTTGAAGAAGGGACAGGGAACACTGAAGCTTTCTTT. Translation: CSVEEGTGNTEAFF.

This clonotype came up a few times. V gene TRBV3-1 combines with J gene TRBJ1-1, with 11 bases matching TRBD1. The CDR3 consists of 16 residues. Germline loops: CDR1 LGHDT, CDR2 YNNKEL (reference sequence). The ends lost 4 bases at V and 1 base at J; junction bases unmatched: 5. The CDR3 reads CASSRGTGGANTEAFF. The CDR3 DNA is TGTGCCAGCAGCCGAGGGACAGGGGGGGCGAACACTGAAGCTTTCTTT.

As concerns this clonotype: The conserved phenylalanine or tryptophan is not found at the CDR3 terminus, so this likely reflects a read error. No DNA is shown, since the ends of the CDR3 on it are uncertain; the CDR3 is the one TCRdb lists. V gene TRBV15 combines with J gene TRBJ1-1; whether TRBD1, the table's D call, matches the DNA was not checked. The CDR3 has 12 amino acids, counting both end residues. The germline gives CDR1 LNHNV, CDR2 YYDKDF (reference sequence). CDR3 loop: CATSRSWTRLTL.

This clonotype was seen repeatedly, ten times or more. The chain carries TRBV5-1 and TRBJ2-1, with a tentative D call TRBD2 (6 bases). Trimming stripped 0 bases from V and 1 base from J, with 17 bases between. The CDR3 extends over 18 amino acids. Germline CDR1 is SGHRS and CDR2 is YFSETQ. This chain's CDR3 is CASSLAGSSLRSYNEQFF. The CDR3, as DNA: TGCGCCAGCAGCTTGGCCGGGAGCTCGCTTAGATCCTACAATGAGCAGTTCTTC.

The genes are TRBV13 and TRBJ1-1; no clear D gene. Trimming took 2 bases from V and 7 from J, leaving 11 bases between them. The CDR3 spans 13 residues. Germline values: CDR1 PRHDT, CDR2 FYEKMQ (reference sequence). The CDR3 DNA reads TGTGCCAGCAGCTTATCGCGGCCTAGTGAAGCTTTCTTT. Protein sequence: CASSLSRPSEAFF.

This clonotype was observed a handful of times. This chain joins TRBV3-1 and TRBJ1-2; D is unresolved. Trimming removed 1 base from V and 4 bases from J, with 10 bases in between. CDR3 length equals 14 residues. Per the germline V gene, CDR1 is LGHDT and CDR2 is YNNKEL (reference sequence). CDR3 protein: CASSQGSRSYGYTF. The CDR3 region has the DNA TGTGCCAGCAGCCAAGGGAGTAGGAGCTATGGCTACACCTTC.

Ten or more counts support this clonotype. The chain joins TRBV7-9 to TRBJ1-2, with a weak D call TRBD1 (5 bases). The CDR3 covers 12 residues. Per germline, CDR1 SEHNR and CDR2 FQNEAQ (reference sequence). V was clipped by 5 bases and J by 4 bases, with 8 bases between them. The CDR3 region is CASSAGTYGYTF. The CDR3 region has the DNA TGTGCCAGCAGCGCCGGGACCTATGGCTACACCTTC.

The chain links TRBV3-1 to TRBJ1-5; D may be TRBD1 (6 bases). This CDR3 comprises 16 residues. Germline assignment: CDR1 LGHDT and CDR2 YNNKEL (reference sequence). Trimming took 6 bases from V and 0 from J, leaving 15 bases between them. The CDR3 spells CASRDSTFDSNQPQHF. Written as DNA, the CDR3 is TGTGCCAGCAGGGACAGCACTTTTGATAGCAATCAGCCCCAGCATTTT.

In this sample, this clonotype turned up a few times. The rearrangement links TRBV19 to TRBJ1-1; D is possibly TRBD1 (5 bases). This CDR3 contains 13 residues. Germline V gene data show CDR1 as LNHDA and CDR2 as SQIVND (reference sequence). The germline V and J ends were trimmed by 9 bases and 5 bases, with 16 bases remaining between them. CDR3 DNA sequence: TGTGCCAGCCTCGACGAGGGACGGACTGAAGCTTTCTTT. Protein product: CASLDEGRTEAFF.

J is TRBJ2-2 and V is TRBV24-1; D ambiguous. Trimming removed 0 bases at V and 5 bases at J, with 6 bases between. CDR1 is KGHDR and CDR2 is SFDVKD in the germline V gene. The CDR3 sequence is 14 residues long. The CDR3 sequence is CATSDLITTGELFF. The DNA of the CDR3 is TGTGCCACCAGTGATTTGATTACAACCGGGGAGCTGTTTTTT.

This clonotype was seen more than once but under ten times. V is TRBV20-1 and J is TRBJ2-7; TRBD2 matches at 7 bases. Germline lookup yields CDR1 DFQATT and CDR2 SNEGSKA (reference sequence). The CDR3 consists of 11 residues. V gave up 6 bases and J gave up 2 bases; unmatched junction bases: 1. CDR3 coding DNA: TGCAGTGCAGGACTAGCCTACGAGCAGTACGTC. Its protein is CSAGLAYEQYV.

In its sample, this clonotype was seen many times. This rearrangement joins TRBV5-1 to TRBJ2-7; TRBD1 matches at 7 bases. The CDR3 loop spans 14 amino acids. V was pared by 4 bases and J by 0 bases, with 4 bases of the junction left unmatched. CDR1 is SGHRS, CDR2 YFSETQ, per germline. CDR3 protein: CASSRTGNSYEQYV. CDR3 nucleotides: TGCGCCAGCAGCCGGACAGGTAACTCCTACGAGCAGTACGTC.

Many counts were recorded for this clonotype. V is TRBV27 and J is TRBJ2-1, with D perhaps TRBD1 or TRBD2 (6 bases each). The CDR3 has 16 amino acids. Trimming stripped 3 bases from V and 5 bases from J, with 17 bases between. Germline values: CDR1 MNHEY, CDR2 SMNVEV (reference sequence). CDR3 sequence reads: CASSFSVGGTNNEQFF. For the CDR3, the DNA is TGTGCCAGCAGTTTCTCCGTAGGCGGGACAAACAATGAGCAGTTCTTC.

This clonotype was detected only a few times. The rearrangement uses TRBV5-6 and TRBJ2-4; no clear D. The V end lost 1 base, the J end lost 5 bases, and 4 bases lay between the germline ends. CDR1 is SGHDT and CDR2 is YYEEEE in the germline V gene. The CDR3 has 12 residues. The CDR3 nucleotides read TGTGCCAGCAGCTTGTTTGAAAACATTCAGTACTTC. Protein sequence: CASSLFENIQYF.

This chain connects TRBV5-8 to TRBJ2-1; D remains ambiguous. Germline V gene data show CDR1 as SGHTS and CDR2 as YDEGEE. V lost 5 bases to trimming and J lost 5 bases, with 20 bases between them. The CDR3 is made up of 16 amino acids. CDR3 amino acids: CASSPAAPYAHNEQFF. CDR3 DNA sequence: TGTGCCAGCAGTCCGGCCGCCCCCTACGCACACAATGAGCAGTTCTTC.

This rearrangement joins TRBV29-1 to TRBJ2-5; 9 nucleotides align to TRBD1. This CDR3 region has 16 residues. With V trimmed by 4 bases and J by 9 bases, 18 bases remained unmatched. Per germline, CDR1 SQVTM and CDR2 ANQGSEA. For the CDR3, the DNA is TGCAGCGTTGCCGAGGGGCGGACAGGGGCCTTTGGGGCCCAGTACTTC. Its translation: CSVAEGRTGAFGAQYF.

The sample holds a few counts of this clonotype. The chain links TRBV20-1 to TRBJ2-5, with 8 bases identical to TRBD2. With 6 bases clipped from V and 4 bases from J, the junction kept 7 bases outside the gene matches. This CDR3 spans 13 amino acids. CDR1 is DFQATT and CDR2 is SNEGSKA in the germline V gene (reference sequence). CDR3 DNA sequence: TGCAGTGCCCCCGCGGGGGGCCGAGAGACCCAGTACTTC. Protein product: CSAPAGGRETQYF.

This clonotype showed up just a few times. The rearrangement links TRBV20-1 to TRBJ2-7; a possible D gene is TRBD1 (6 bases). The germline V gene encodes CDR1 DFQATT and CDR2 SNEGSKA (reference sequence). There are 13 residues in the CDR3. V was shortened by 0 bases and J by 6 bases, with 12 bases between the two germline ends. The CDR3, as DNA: TGCAGTGCTAGAGATCCCAGGGGCCTCGAGCAGTACTTC. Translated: CSARDPRGLEQYF.

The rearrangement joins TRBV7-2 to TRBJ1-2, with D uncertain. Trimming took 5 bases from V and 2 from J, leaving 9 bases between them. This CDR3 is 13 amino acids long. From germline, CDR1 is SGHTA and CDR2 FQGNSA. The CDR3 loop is CASSPQLNYGYTF. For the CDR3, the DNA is TGTGCCAGCAGCCCTCAACTAAACTATGGCTACACCTTC.